The present T cell receptor (beta chain) was sequenced within a study of blood T cells in healthy people across ages. Whole-study results and caveats: With unsorted PBMCs, a conclusive comparison of naive versus antigen-experienced cells was not possible.

With regard to this clonotype: Antigen: not known.

Next came a second PCR, run for about 7 to 12 cycles, which used a sample-barcoded 5' primer along with a J-beta primer mix. TCRdb fed the 5' RACE reads into MiXCR, producing one record per CDR3 protein. The sample shows fewer than 2 million distinct CDR3 sequences, more than 35% of them seen only once. Sequenced material: blood. The origin of this receptor is a human donor in good health.

The CDR3: CASSADRGAGRLQETQYF. The CDR3 bases are TGTGCCAGCAGCGCAGACCGCGGGGCAGGGCGACTTCAAGAGACCCAGTACTTC. V usage is TRBV9 and J usage is TRBJ2-5, with a possible D match to TRBD2 (6 bases). The V and J ends lost 3 bases and 2 bases respectively, with 23 bases between them. CDR3 length: 18 residues. Germline values: CDR1 SGDLS, CDR2 YYNGEE.